Presented here are 27 T cell receptor beta chains from one specimen sequenced in a study of blood T cell repertoires in COVID-19. TCRdb keeps only in-frame clones here, not all; method: immunoSEQ multiplex PCR. The table lists approximately 300,000 clones, about nine tenths of them singletons. The sample taken for sequencing was PBMCs or T cells enriched from blood (not recorded which). The source is a woman younger than 35 who had recovered from COVID-19.

V usage is TRBV27 and J usage is TRBJ1-2, with a possible D match to TRBD1 (5 bases). The V gene lost 5 bases and the J gene lost 6 bases, with 16 bases spanning the gap. This CDR3 has 14 residues. The germline V gene has CDR1 MNHEY and CDR2 SMNVEV (reference sequence). The CDR3 sequence: CASSPRAGRDGYTF. CDR3 coding DNA: TGTGCCAGCAGTCCACGGGCAGGGAGGGATGGCTACACCTTC.

The chain links TRBV2 to TRBJ2-7, with TRBD1 as a possible D gene (6 bases). Germline CDR1 reads SNHLY; CDR2 reads FYNNEI. The CDR3 has 16 residues. Trimming took off 4 bases at V and 5 bases at J, with 21 bases between the two ends. The CDR3 is CASSAPTGQKKHEQYF. The CDR3 bases are TGTGCCAGCAGTGCCCCAACGGGACAAAAAAAACACGAGCAGTACTTC. Combining the CDR3 with reference TRBV2 and TRBJ2-7 gives the whole variable domain EPEVTQTPSHQVTQMGQEVILRCVPISNHLYFYWYRQILGQKVEFLVSFYNNEISEKSEIFDDQFSVERPDGSNFTLKIRSTKLEDSAMYFCASSAPTGQKKHEQYFGPGTRLTVT.

Only one count was recorded for this clone. This chain connects TRBV11-2 to TRBJ1-1, with D possibly TRBD1 on 6 matching bases. The germline V gene has CDR1 SGHAT and CDR2 FQNNGV. V dropped 7 bases and J dropped 3 bases, with 15 bases sitting between them. The CDR3 sequence is 14 residues long. CDR3 bases: TGTGCCAGCACCCCTGAGGGGGGGGACACTGAAGCTTTCTTT. As protein: CASTPEGGDTEAFF.

The chain employs TRBV28 and TRBJ2-7, with 8 positions matching TRBD2. CDR1 is MDHEN and CDR2 is SYDVKM in the germline V gene. The ends lost 6 bases at V and 4 bases at J; junction bases unmatched: 14. The CDR3 contains 16 residues. CDR3 amino acids: CASRTPLAGGGYEQYF. DNA for the CDR3: TGTGCCAGCAGAACCCCCCTCGCCGGGGGGGGGTACGAGCAGTACTTC.

The J gene is TRBJ2-6, the V gene TRBV28; weak D call: TRBD1 (6 bases). With 6 bases removed from V and 4 bases from J, the gap between germline ends came to 13 bases. Germline-derived CDR1 and CDR2 are MDHEN and SYDVKM. There are 15 residues in the CDR3. The CDR3 loop reads CASRTNRAGANVLTF. The CDR3 DNA reads as TGTGCCAGCAGGACCAACAGGGCCGGGGCCAACGTCCTGACTTTC. Together with reference TRBV28 and TRBJ2-6, the CDR3 gives the full variable domain: DVKVTQSSRYLVKRTGEKVFLECVQDMDHENMFWYRQDPGLGLRLIYFSYDVKMKEKGDIPEGYSVSREKKERFSLILESASTNQTSMYLCASRTNRAGANVLTFGAGSRLTVL.

The chain couples TRBV28 to TRBJ1-1; no definite D call. The CDR3 is 15 amino acids. V lost 3 bases and J 3 bases, leaving 14 bases between the germline ends. Per the germline V gene, CDR1 is MDHEN and CDR2 is SYDVKM. CDR3 DNA: TGTGCCAGCAGTTTCTACCCCGCCCGGGACACTGAAGCTTTCTTT. Its translation is CASSFYPARDTEAFF.

This clone is a singleton in its sample. V usage is TRBV20-1 and J usage is TRBJ2-1, with no clear D. Germline CDR1 DFQATT, CDR2 SNEGSKA (reference sequence). V shed 7 bases and J shed 4 bases, with 5 bases lying between them. The CDR3 has 10 amino acids. The CDR3 DNA reads TGCAGTGTCGGGTACAATGAGCAGTTCTTC. Its translation is CSVGYNEQFF.

The chain combines TRBV19 with TRBJ2-2, with unresolved D. Germline-derived CDR1 and CDR2 are LNHDA and SQIVND (reference sequence). The V and J ends lost 6 bases and 5 bases respectively, with 16 bases between them. The CDR3 has 15 residues. The CDR3 DNA sequence: TGTGCCAGTAGACTTCCCGGAACGGGTACCGGGGAGCTGTTTTTT. This codes for CASRLPGTGTGELFF.

This clone was found a few times. V and J are TRBV19 and TRBJ2-1; 11 bases match TRBD2. The CDR3 is 12 residues long. V was clipped by 7 bases and J by 14 bases; unmatched bases: 7. The germline V gene encodes CDR1 LNHDA and CDR2 SQIVND (reference sequence). The CDR3: CASKGSGRAKFF. Here the CDR3 DNA reads TGTGCCAGTAAGGGTAGCGGGAGGGCTAAGTTCTTC.

This clone was seen a single time. The chain employs TRBV7-9 and TRBJ1-5; TRBD1 matches 7 bases. This CDR3 has 16 residues. V was clipped by 5 bases and J by 8 bases; unmatched bases: 15. Germline V CDR1 and CDR2: SEHNR, FQNEAQ (reference sequence). Written as DNA, the CDR3 is TGTGCCAGCAGCCCGAAGGGAGACAGGGCGATGGAGCCCCAGCATTTT. Its protein is CASSPKGDRAMEPQHF.

The rearrangement joins TRBV5-1 to TRBJ1-1, with D maybe TRBD1 (5 bases). Germline loops: CDR1 SGHRS, CDR2 YFSETQ. The CDR3 length is 16 residues. V lost 4 bases and J lost 1, with 17 bases in between. The CDR3 nucleotides read TGCGCCAGCAGCCGAAAGCAAGCACAGGCGAACACTGAAGCTTTCTTT. It yields the protein CASSRKQAQANTEAFF.

The V gene is TRBV6-2 or TRBV6-3, the J gene TRBJ2-7; 7 nucleotides align to TRBD1. The V and J ends lost 4 bases and 0 bases, in that order; junction bases with no gene match: 6. Looked up from germline, CDR1 is MNHEY and CDR2 is SVGEGT. The CDR3 runs to 15 residues. CDR3 DNA sequence: TGTGCCAGCAGTTTTGAACAGGGGAGCTCCTACGAGCAGTACTTC. This gives the protein CASSFEQGSSYEQYF.

The chain links TRBV7-9 to TRBJ1-1; 8 bases line up with TRBD1. V shed 8 bases and J 1 base; nucleotides not matched to a gene: 15. This CDR3 region has 17 residues. Germline CDR1 and CDR2: SEHNR and FQNEAQ (reference sequence). CDR3 in DNA: TGTGCCAGCTCAACACCCCGCATCGACAGGGGGAACACTGAAGCTTTCTTT. The encoded protein is CASSTPRIDRGNTEAFF.

The chain employs TRBV5-1 and TRBJ2-3; 8 nucleotides align to TRBD2. V trimming: 4 bases; J trimming: 2 bases; junction bases outside the gene matches: 6. CDR3 length: 15 amino acids. Germline CDR1 SGHRS, CDR2 YFSETQ. CDR3 DNA sequence: TGCGCCAGCAGCAGTGTAGCGGGATTCACAGATACGCAGTATTTT. This encodes CASSSVAGFTDTQYF.

The CDR3: CAWGLVRYEQYF. CDR3 nucleotide sequence: TGTGCCTGGGGTCTCGTACGGTACGAGCAGTACTTC. The V call is TRBV30, the J call TRBJ2-7; D ambiguous. Germline values: CDR1 GTSNPN, CDR2 SVGIG (reference sequence). Deletions cut 5 bases from V and 4 bases from J, with 12 bases between. The CDR3 is 12 amino acids.

The gene calls are TRBV7-6 and TRBJ2-1, with 11 bases lining up with TRBD2. Germline trimming cut 5 bases from V and 5 bases from J; bases unmatched to any gene: 8. The germline gives CDR1 SGHVS, CDR2 FNYEAQ. The CDR3 extends over 16 amino acids. Here the CDR3 DNA reads TGTGCCAGCAGCGCACTTAGCGGGAGGGCCCACAATGAGCAGTTCTTC. It translates to CASSALSGRAHNEQFF.

The rearrangement uses TRBV10-3 and TRBJ1-5; 8 bases map to TRBD1. The CDR3 is 14 residues long. Germline assignment: CDR1 ENHRY and CDR2 SYGVKD. V dropped 3 bases and J dropped 4; count of bases not matched to a gene: 2. CDR3 loop: CAISDRDRNQPQHF. The CDR3 DNA reads as TGTGCCATCAGTGATAGGGACAGGAATCAGCCCCAGCATTTT.

CDR3 region: CASSLGYRAPFF. The CDR3 DNA sequence: TGTGCCAGCAGCCTTGGGTACAGGGCGCCTTTCTTT. J is TRBJ1-1 and V is TRBV13; a weak D match, TRBD1 (6 bases). Trimming shortened V by 5 bases and J by 12 bases, and 16 bases separated the two germline ends. Germline V lookup: CDR1 PRHDT, CDR2 FYEKMQ (reference sequence). The length of the CDR3 is 12 residues.

The chain joins TRBV19 to TRBJ2-2; maybe TRBD1 (6 bases). Trimming cost V 9 bases and J 1 base, with 9 bases left between them. Germline V gene sequence: CDR1 LNHDA, CDR2 SQIVND (reference sequence). The CDR3 is 13 residues long. This CDR3 reads CASPTGNTGELFF. CDR3 coding DNA: TGTGCCAGCCCGACAGGGAACACCGGGGAGCTGTTTTTT. Full variable domain (remainder filled in from reference TRBV19 and TRBJ2-2): DGGITQSPKYLFRKEGQNVTLSCEQNLNHDAMYWYRQDPGQGLRLIYYSQIVNDFQKGDIAEGYSVSREKKESFPLTVTSAQKNPTAFYLCASPTGNTGELFFGEGSRLTVL.

This clone appeared a single time. The chain links TRBV27 to TRBJ2-7; 11 nucleotides align to TRBD2. The CDR3 consists of 16 residues. Germline V lookup: CDR1 MNHEY, CDR2 SMNVEV (reference sequence). J gave up 0 bases and V 4 bases, and 5 bases lay outside the gene matches. The CDR3: CASSSPTSGISYEQYF. As DNA, the CDR3 is TGTGCCAGCAGTTCGCCGACTAGCGGGATCTCCTACGAGCAGTACTTC.

The chain uses TRBV7-9 and TRBJ2-7, with TRBD1 as a possible D gene (6 bases). V was trimmed by 5 bases and J by 1 base, leaving 15 bases between them. Germline CDR1 SEHNR, CDR2 FQNEAQ (reference sequence). The CDR3 totals 15 residues. The CDR3 DNA is TGTGCCAGCAGCCTCAAAGGGGGTAGGTCCTACGAGCAGTACTTC. Residues: CASSLKGGRSYEQYF.

In its sample, this clone was seen once. This could be a read error, since a much larger clone is one nucleotide away. V gene TRBV27 combines with J gene TRBJ1-5, with D unresolved. Germline-derived CDR1 and CDR2 are MNHEY and SMNVEV (reference sequence). The CDR3 is 13 amino acids. V gave up 5 bases and J gave up 0 bases, with 5 bases separating them. The CDR3: CASSPHSNQPQHF. CDR3 in DNA: TGTGCCAGCAGTCCCCATAGCAATCAGCCCCAGCATTTT.

The V call is TRBV20-1, the J call TRBJ1-6; D not certain. CDR3 length equals 11 residues. V shed 5 bases and J shed 11 bases, with 10 bases lying between them. Germline V gene lookup returns CDR1 DFQATT and CDR2 SNEGSKA (reference sequence). For the CDR3, the DNA is TGCAGTGCTCGCCCGGGGACACCCCTCCACTTT. Translating gives CSARPGTPLHF.

This clone turned up a few times. The CDR3 here is CASSAGTGDYGYTF. The CDR3 nucleotides read TGTGCCAGCAGCGCCGGGACAGGGGACTATGGCTACACCTTC. V and J are TRBV9 and TRBJ1-2; 10 bases map to TRBD1. With V trimmed by 3 bases and J by 3 bases, 2 bases remained unmatched. CDR3 length equals 14 residues. CDR1 is SGDLS and CDR2 is YYNGEE in the germline V gene.

V usage is TRBV6-5 and J usage is TRBJ2-5; maybe TRBD2 (7 bases). Germline loops: CDR1 MNHEY, CDR2 SVGAGI. Trimming left V 5 bases short and J 1 base short, with 11 bases between. This CDR3 contains 14 residues. CDR3 in amino acids: CASSIGGAQETQYF. CDR3 nucleotides: TGTGCCAGCAGTATTGGGGGGGCCCAAGAGACCCAGTACTTC.

This clone was seen just once. The chain uses TRBV21-1 and TRBJ2-1; the table names TRBD2, a call not compared with the DNA. TRBV21-1 is tagged as a pseudogene. This CDR3 contains 19 residues. The CDR3 region is CASSNLSGLARIASYEQFF. For the CDR3, the DNA is TGTGCCAGCAGCAATCTGTCGGGACTAGCCCGGATCGCGAGCTATGAGCAGTTCTTC.

The rearrangement uses TRBV3-1 (or the pseudogene TRBV3-2) and TRBJ1-1; unclear D gene. Germline V gene data show CDR1 as LGHDT and CDR2 as YNNKEL (reference sequence). The V and J ends lost 3 bases and 4 bases respectively, with 6 bases between them. This CDR3 has 12 amino acids. CDR3 amino acids: CASSHLGTEAFF. The CDR3 nucleotides read TGTGCCAGCAGCCATCTAGGCACTGAAGCTTTCTTT.